This T cell receptor (beta chain) derives from a study of human T cells and chemical hapten exposure. The study used a library that attached unique molecular identifiers to individual cDNA molecules. Via MiXCR, TCRdb re-called the RACE reads, giving one row per CDR3 protein. The table includes under 100,000 distinct CDR3 sequences, roughly 10% detected once. The CDR3 sequence is 15 residues long. V lost 5 bases and J lost 8; bases outside the gene matches: 11. This clonotype was seen a handful of times. Noted time point: patch test 2, 6 weeks after DPC sensitization. Treatment meaning: therapeutic diphenylcyclopropenone sensitization with weekly scalp DPC.

The chain employs TRBV12-3 or TRBV12-4 and TRBJ1-4, with 7 bases identical to TRBD1. The TCR was taken from a woman aged 25 to 45 with alopecia areata. Some clones in this sample may be carry-over from other donors' samples. The sample consisted of whole blood, taken in connection with sensitization to the hapten diphenylcyclopropenone (DPC). CDR3 DNA sequence: TGTGCCAGCAGTGCCGCTCTGACAGGGAAGGAAAAACTGTTTTTT. The encoded protein is CASSAALTGKEKLFF.